The clone carrying this TCR beta chain was seen once. The record originates from a study of siplizumab effects on memory and regulatory T cells. Clones were read by immunoSEQ multiplex PCR, and TCRdb kept only the in-frame ones, dropping some. The sample contains 99,000 or so clones, around 94% of which appear only once. CDR3 size: 14 residues. Germline V gives CDR1 SGHRS, CDR2 YFSETQ. V was clipped by 7 bases and J by 2 bases, with 15 bases between them. The chain employs TRBV5-1 and TRBJ2-5; perhaps D is TRBD1 or TRBD2 (6 bases each). The sequenced material came from non-Treg CD4+ T cells sorted from blood. The clonotype originates from a human donor in good health. CDR3 loop: CASYQGRDQETQYF. The CDR3 nucleotides read TGCGCCAGCTATCAGGGGCGGGATCAAGAGACCCAGTACTTC.